This T cell receptor (beta chain) was identified during a study of Ad26.COV2.S vaccination and SARS-CoV-2 variants. About the study: A participant enrolled in the COV1001 Ad26.COV2.S trial arm provided the sample.

V dropped 4 bases and J dropped 8 bases, with 15 bases sitting between them. There are 13 residues in the CDR3. In germline, CDR1 is SGHDT, CDR2 YYEEEE. Treatment indicated: 19 received Ad26.COV2.S at low or high dose, single or two shots; several received placebo; per-sample allocation not given. The samples date from day 63 after the first vaccine or placebo injection. Data came from immunoSEQ multiplex PCR; TCRdb stores just in-frame clones and leaves some out. The sample holds about 400,000 clones, 83% seen once. This chain links TRBV5-6 with TRBJ1-2; D is unresolved. Source: peripheral blood, taken in a trial of Ad26.COV2.S vaccine versus placebo. This TCR was sampled from a person between 18 and 59 years old who received the Ad26.COV2.S COVID-19 vaccine or a placebo. The CDR3 spells CASSQRGLRGYTF. In DNA, the CDR3 is TGTGCCAGCAGCCAACGAGGGCTCAGAGGCTACACCTTC.